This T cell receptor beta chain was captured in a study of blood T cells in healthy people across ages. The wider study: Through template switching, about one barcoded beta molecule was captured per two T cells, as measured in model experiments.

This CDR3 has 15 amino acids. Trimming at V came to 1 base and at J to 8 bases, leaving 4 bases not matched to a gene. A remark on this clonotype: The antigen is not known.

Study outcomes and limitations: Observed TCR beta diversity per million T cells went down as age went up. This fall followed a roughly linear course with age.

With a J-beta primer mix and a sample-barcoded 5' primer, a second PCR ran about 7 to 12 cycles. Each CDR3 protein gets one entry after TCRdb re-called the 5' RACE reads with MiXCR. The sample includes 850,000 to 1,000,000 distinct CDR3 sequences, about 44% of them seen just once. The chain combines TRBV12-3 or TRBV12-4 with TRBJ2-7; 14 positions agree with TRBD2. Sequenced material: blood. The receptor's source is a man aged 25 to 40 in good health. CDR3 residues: CASSLGTSGGSQQYF. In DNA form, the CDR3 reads TGTGCCAGCAGTTTAGGGACTAGCGGGGGGTCTCAGCAGTACTTC.